This TCR beta chain stems from a study of T-cell memory formation after mild COVID-19. General study results and limits: Clones shrinking from day 15 to 85 showed even CD4/CD8 mixes; later expanders tilted CD4+.

The germline CDR1 and CDR2 sequences are MNHEY and SVGAGI. The CDR3 has 13 residues. V shed 8 bases and J 2 bases; nucleotides not matched to a gene: 6. This clonotype turned up a few times. Its antigen remains unidentified. TCRdb ran MiXCR on the 5' RACE reads and lists one entry per CDR3 protein. This repertoire shows approximately 180,000 distinct CDR3 sequences, 16% found once; its top ten account for approximately 2.1%. Sequencing input: PBMCs or a T cell subset sorted from them (not recorded which). This clonotype was sampled from an adult woman who had mild COVID-19 (a few samples of this study predate the infection). Cell type and time point are not known. The rearrangement uses TRBV6-5 and TRBJ2-7; 7 nucleotides line up with TRBD2. CDR3 residues: CASGHSGAYEQYF. CDR3 nucleotide sequence: TGTGCCAGCGGCCACAGCGGGGCCTACGAGCAGTACTTC.